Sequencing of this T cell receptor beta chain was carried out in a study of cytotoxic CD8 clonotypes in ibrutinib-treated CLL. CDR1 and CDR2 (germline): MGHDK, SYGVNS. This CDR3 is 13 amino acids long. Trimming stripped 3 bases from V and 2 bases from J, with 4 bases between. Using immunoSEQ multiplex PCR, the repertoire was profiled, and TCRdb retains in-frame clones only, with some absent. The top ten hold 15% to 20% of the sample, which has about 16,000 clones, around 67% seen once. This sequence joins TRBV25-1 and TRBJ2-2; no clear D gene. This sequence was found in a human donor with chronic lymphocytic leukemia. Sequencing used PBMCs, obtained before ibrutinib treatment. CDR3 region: CASSEANTGELFF. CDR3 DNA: TGTGCCAGCAGTGAGGCCAACACCGGGGAGCTGTTTTTT.